This T cell receptor beta chain is from a study of cytomegalovirus exposure and HLA in healthy donors. Study overall: The platform used for the approximately 120 validation repertoires matched that of the roughly 630 first-cohort repertoires, a later analysis reported.

The table lists this clone with a count of one. No antigen is known for it. This table comes from immunoSEQ multiplex PCR, and its TCRdb copy is limited to in-frame clones, with some not included. The sample lists about 120,000 clones, over 65% occurring once. Study-wide results and limits: Per published reports, the classifier diagnosed cytomegalovirus status with high specificity and sensitivity. According to a subsequent analysis, TCR clusters from the first cohort were inclined to appear together in the 110 or so validation repertoires. Among TCR beta chains, those listed as cytomegalovirus-associated numbered around 160.

The TCR comes from a woman under 40 in good health and CMV-seronegative. The sequenced sample was PBMCs.

The CDR3 protein is CASSPEHRVNQPQHF. CDR3 in DNA: TGTGCCAGCAGCCCGGAGCACAGGGTTAATCAGCCCCAGCATTTT. V usage is TRBV7-2 and J usage is TRBJ1-5; a possible D gene is TRBD1 (6 bases). This CDR3 comprises 15 residues. V lost 5 bases and J lost 4, with 15 bases in between. Germline V gene data show CDR1 as SGHTA and CDR2 as FQGNSA.